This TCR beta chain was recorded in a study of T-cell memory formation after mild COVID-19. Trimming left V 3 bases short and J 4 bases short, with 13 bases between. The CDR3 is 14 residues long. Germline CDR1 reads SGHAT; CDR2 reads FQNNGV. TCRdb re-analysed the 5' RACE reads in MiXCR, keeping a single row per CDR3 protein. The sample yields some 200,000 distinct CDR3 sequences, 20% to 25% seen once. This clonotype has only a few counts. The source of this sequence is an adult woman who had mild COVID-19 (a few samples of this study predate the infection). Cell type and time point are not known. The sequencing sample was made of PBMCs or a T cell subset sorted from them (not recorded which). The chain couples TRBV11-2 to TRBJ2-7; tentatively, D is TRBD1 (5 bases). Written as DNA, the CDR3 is TGTGCCAGCAGCTTGGTCAGGTCAGGGTACGAGCAGTACTTC. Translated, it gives CASSLVRSGYEQYF.